This TCR beta chain was obtained from a study of beta chain features in type 1 diabetes (dated by TCRdb to between 2017 and 2018). As for the study more broadly: No differences in mean age, gender distribution, total cell number or subset yield were found between patients and healthy donors. Across all samples, approximately 100 million sorted cells were examined, and cell number per subset correlated strongly with RNA yield. In the study, TCRB repertoires of sorted circulating CD4+ T cell subsets from recently diagnosed type 1 diabetes patients were compared with those of matched healthy donors. Naive and central memory subsets were obtained from all 30 or so donors, but regulatory and stem cell-like memory subsets were isolated from only 8 patients and roughly eight healthy donors.

Paper-wide results and their limitations: Type 1 diabetes patients showed a moderate but significant shortening of TCRB CDR3 length in all four CD4+ subsets. Because small numbers of individuals were included in the HLA sub-analyses, any influence of HLA type on TCRB rearrangement was left unresolved. PCR may preferentially amplify shorter templates, but because patient and control samples were amplified and corrected together, any resulting skew would affect both groups equally. The naive, central memory and regulatory TCRB repertoires appeared to resemble one another more closely among patients than among healthy donors. Because cDNA was sequenced instead of genomic DNA, highly expressing activated cells could be over-represented, though the groups showed no difference in activation or CD3 levels. At VDJ recombination sites, patients with type 1 diabetes made fewer insertions and deleted more nucleotides, a pattern implying thymic rearrangement abnormalities.

From its cysteine to its phenylalanine, the CDR3 spans 13 amino acids. The only DNA kept is the CDR3, 39 bases in frame from the first base. Based on the germline V gene, the CDR1 and CDR2 sequences are SQVTM and ANQGSEA. The entire isolated RNA was reverse transcribed using the High Capacity cDNA Reverse Transcription Kit, and thus expressed TCRB transcripts were sequenced. Deep immunoSEQ sequencing was performed on naive, central memory and regulatory T cell samples, with an average of approximately 4 million total reads per sample. Sorted cells were lysed in RLT buffer, and RNA was extracted using DNase-treated RNeasy Micro or Mini kits according to cell number. To prevent cross-contamination, each cell subset was processed individually, whereas patient and healthy donor samples were processed jointly. Using the immunoSEQ multiplex PCR, TCRB sequences were amplified from cDNA into 87-bp fragments spanning the CDR3 region. The amplicons were sequenced using the Illumina HiSeq platform. The study's processing was this. Synthetic template baselines were used to correct PCR bias computationally, reads within Hamming distance 2 were collapsed, and singletons that could not be merged were discarded. Reads were aligned to IMGT to assign V, D and J genes, CDR3 length, and insertions or deletions at six rearrangement sites. Within each subset, clonotype counts were normalized to sorted cell number, and only after that were true diversity and Gini coefficients computed with the tcR R package. The overlap coefficient, calculated on TCRB nucleotide sequences, was used to quantify repertoire sharing. TCRdb holds this immuneACCESS table with in-frame rearrangements only. Some clones are missing; in checked studies, unresolved V genes explain under half, and the rest has no known cause. From that table come the V and J calls and clone size; the DNA was used to work out D and trimming. For this sample the table gives roughly 140,000 clones, of which roughly 11% were detected only once. The ten largest clones add up to roughly 2% of the sample.

About this clone: No cognate antigen has been identified for it. No base-level quality is on record; no much larger clone is a single base apart.

From each donor, a single peripheral blood sample of about 120 mL on average was drawn into heparinised tubes. Using a panel that included CD45RO, CCR7, CD25, CD127, CD95 and CD27, naive, central memory, regulatory and stem cell-like memory CD4+ T cells were sorted on a BD FACSAria II. A purity above 98% was achieved for all sorted populations. PBMCs were separated immediately by Lymphoprep density gradient centrifugation and were stained directly, without being cultured. To minimize batch effects, samples were stained and sorted in pairs, one healthy donor with one patient per experiment. The clonotype originates from a man between 18 and 35 years old in good health. The V and J segments used are TRBV29-1 and TRBJ2-5; 7 bases in the middle match TRBD2. The assigned J gene may be wrong: the sequence end matches TRBJ2-7 better. Sequencing was performed on central memory CD4+ T cells from blood. The CDR3 region has the sequence CSVRPSGSTEQYF. In nucleotide form, the sequence is TGCAGCGTTCGGCCTAGCGGTTCCACCGAGCAGTACTTC.